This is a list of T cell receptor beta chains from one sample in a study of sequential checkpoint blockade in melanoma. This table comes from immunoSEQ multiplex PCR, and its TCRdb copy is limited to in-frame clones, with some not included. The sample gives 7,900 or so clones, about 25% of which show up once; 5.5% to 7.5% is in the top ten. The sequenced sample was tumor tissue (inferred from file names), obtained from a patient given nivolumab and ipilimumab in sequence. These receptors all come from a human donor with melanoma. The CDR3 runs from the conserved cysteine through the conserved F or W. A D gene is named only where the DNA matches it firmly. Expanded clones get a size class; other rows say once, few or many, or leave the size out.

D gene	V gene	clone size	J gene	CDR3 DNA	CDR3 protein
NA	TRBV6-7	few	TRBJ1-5	TGTGCCAGCAGTTATCCACCATTAGGGTGTCGGGATTGCGGTCTCAATGGAAATCCGCCCCAGCATTTT	CASSYPPLGCRDCGLNGNPPQHF
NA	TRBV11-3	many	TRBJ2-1	TGTGCCAGCAGCTTAGTATCGGTCCGGAGTGAGCAGTTCTTC	CASSLVSVRSEQFF
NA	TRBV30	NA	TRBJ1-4	TGTGCCTGGAGTGAGGCAATGCAGATGAGGAAACTGTTTTTT	CAWSEAMQMRKLFF
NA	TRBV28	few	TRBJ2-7	TGTGCCAGCAGTTCAGTGGGTTTTGTGGGGAACGAGCAGTACTTC	CASSSVGFVGNEQYF
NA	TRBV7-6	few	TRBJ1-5	TGTGCCAGCAGCTTGGGGCAGGGAGTGAGTCAGCCCCAGCATTTT	CASSLGQGVSQPQHF
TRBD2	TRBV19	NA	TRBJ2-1	TGTGCCAGTAGTATAGTGTTTGCGGGGGGTAACAATGAGCAGTTCTTC	CASSIVFAGGNNEQFF
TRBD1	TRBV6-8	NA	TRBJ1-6	TGTGCCAGCAGTTACTCGACAGGGGGCCGCTATAATTCACCCCTCCACTTT	CASSYSTGGRYNSPLHF
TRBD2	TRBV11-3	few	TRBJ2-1	TGTGCCAGCAGCTTATGGGGTAGCGGGAGCAATGAGCAGTTCTTC	CASSLWGSGSNEQFF
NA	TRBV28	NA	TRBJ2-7	TGTGCCAGCAGTGCGGTGGGGTCGAGCTCCTACGAGCAGTACTTC	CASSAVGSSSYEQYF
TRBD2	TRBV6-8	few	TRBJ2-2	TGTGCCAGCCGGCTAGCGAGACTAGCGGGGGGGCATGGCACCGGGGAGCTGTTTTTT	CASRLARLAGGHGTGELFF
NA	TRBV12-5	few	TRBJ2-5	TGTGCCACTGCGACAGTCCCAGAGACCCAGTACTTC	CATATVPETQYF
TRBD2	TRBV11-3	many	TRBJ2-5	TGTGCCAGCAGCTTAGGGGCTAGCGGGAGGGAGACCCAGTACTTC	CASSLGASGRETQYF
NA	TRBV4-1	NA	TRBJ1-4	TGCGCCAGCAGCCATGACAGGTTGGCGGCACGGTTTTTT	CASSHDRLAARFF
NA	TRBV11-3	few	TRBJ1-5	TGTGCCAGCAGCTTAGGGTCGGGGCCCTTTCAGCCCCAGCATTTT	CASSLGSGPFQPQHF
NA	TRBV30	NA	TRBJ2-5	TGTGCCTGGGCCCCCGGGTTAGGGGCCCAGTACTTC	CAWAPGLGAQYF
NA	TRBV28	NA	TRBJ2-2	TGTGCCAGCAGCCTACAAGGGGTCACCGGGGAGCTGTTTTTT	CASSLQGVTGELFF
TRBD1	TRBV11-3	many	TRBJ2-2	TGTGCCAGCAGCCCGGGACAGGGATACACCGGGGAGCTGTTTTTT	CASSPGQGYTGELFF
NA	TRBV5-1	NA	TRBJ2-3	TGCGCCAGCAGCAAGACAGGAGTAGGGACAGATACGCAGTATTTT	CASSKTGVGTDTQYF
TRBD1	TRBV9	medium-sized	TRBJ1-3	TGTGCCAGCAGCGCCGGGACAGGGGCTTTAGCCATATATTTT	CASSAGTGALAIYF
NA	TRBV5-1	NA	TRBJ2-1	TGCGCCAGCAGCTTGGCTCTGCAGGAAAAAGGGTCTGAGCAGTTCTTC	CASSLALQEKGSEQFF
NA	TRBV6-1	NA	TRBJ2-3	TGTGCCATCAGTGAAGAGGGGAGCACAGATACGCAGTATTTT	CAISEEGSTDTQYF
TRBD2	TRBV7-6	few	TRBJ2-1	TGTGCCAGCAGCTTGAGAGCGGGAGGGGAAAATGAGCAGTTCTTC	CASSLRAGGENEQFF
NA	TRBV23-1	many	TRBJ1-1	TGCGCCAGCAGCCCTTGGAGGGGGAGCACTGAAGCTTTCTTT	CASSPWRGSTEAFF
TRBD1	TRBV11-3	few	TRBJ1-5	TGTGCCAGCAGCTTAGATCCCGGGACAGCTAGCAATCAGCCCCAGCATTTT	CASSLDPGTASNQPQHF
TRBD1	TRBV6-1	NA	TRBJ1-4	TGTGCCATCAGTGAAGGGTCCGGGACAGTTTATGAAAAACTGTTTTTT	CAISEGSGTVYEKLFF
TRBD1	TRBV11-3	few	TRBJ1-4	TGTGCCAGCAGCTTTGGACAGGGTGGTGAAAAACTGTTTTTT	CASSFGQGGEKLFF
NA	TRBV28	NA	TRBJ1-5	TGTGCCAGCAGTCCATCCTATCAGCCCCAGCATTTT	CASSPSYQPQHF
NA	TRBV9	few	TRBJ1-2	TGTGCCAGCAGCGTGCAGGGTTCTAACTATGGCTACACCTTC	CASSVQGSNYGYTF
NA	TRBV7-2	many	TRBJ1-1	TGTGCCAGCAGCCTCAACGCGAACACTGAAGCTTTCTTT	CASSLNANTEAFF
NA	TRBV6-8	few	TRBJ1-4	TGTGCCAGCAGTTCCCAAAATTGGGGGAATGAAAAACTGTTTTTT	CASSSQNWGNEKLFF